This T cell receptor beta chain was identified during a study of blood T cell repertoires in COVID-19. Study-wide context: COVID-19 samples collected from the United States, Italy and Spain covered acute and convalescent phases. From T cells, B-cell-depleted T cells, or PBMCs came the material, which was cDNA or gDNA.

As handled by the study authors: The authors estimated nucleated cell counts from reference gene primer amplification. The method was immunoSEQ multiplex PCR; TCRdb's version includes in-frame clones alone and lacks a portion of them. V, J and clone size are taken as reported in that table, and D and trimming were inferred from the DNA itself. Of approximately 140,000 clones listed, more than 70% were seen once; the top ten hold around a quarter. Germline CDR1 reads PRHDT; CDR2 reads FYEKMQ (reference sequence). V was pared by 1 base and J by 6 bases, with 7 bases between. The CDR3 has 13 amino acids.

V and J are TRBV13 and TRBJ1-3; D remains unclear. This clonotype originated in a human donor in a cohort sampled during active COVID-19. The sequenced material came from peripheral blood. In DNA form, the CDR3 reads TGTGCCAGCAGCTTAGAACAAGAAAACACCATATATTTT. Translation: CASSLEQENTIYF.